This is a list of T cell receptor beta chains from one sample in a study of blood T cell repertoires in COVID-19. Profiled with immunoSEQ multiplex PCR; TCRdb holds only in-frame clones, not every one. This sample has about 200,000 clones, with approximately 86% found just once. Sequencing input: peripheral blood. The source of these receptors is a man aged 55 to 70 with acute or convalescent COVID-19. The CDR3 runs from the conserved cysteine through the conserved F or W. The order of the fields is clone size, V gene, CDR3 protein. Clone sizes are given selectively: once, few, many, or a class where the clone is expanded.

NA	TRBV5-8	CASSSTGLAGGPSYNEQFF
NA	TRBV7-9	CASSLEEIRGYEQYF
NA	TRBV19	CASSIASPTGRDGYTF
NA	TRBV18	CASSQGAPGGKTGELFF
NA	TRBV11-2	CASSLNTWTGGGNTIYF
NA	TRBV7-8	CASSITDSLAGNTIYF
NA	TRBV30	CAWGASGTAGYTF
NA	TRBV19	CASHAGTAGSGNTIYF
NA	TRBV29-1	CSVEVGGGTDTQYF
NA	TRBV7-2	CASSLVSLGAFF
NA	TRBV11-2	CASSLVARGRGDTQYF
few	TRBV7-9	CASSLGGPYEQYF
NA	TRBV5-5	CASSLDRGYEQYF